The rows below give T cell receptor beta chains drawn from one sample of a study of cytomegalovirus exposure and HLA in healthy donors. Here immunoSEQ multiplex PCR was the method, and the copy in TCRdb shows in-frame clones only, minus some. The table includes around 120,000 clones, around 76% detected once. Sequenced sample: PBMCs. The receptors come from a man aged 50 or older in good health and CMV-seropositive. Each CDR3 is given with its conserved first and last residue. D genes are given only for firm matches. The size entry is marked missing in some rows and otherwise reads once, few, many or a size class.

J	V	D	size	DNA	CDR3
TRBJ2-4	TRBV5-4	TRBD1	NA	TGTGCCAGCAGCTTCCCGGGACAGGGTCGAAACATTCAGTACTTC	CASSFPGQGRNIQYF
TRBJ1-2	TRBV5-8	NA	NA	TGTGCCAGCAGCTTGGGAGGGCCTAACTATGGCTACACCTTC	CASSLGGPNYGYTF
TRBJ2-7	TRBV11-2	TRBD1	NA	TGTGCCAGCAGTAGGGGGCTAGGTGAGAAGCAGTACTTC	CASSRGLGEKQYF
TRBJ2-1	TRBV12-5	TRBD1	few	TGTGCTAGTGGTTTGGTACAGGGGGGACACAATGAGCAGTTCTTC	CASGLVQGGHNEQFF
TRBJ1-1	TRBV9	NA	NA	TGTGCCAGCAGCGGGGCTGGCGAAGCTTTCTTT	CASSGAGEAFF
TRBJ2-1	TRBV9	NA	NA	TGTGCCAGCAGCGTAGGCGGGGATGAGCAGTTCTTC	CASSVGGDEQFF
TRBJ2-1	TRBV5-6	TRBD1	NA	TGTGCCAGCAGCACGATGACAGGGGGGCTCGTGAACAATGAGCAGTTCTTC	CASSTMTGGLVNNEQFF
TRBJ1-2	TRBV7-9	TRBD1	NA	TGTTCCAGCAGTCCTCGGGACAGCCCAGGAGTCCATGGCTACACCTTC	CSSSPRDSPGVHGYTF
TRBJ2-7	TRBV29-1	TRBD1	NA	TGCAGCGCCCGACCCGGGACAGGGGGCTTCTACGAGCAGTACTTC	CSARPGTGGFYEQYF
TRBJ2-2	TRBV12-5	TRBD2	NA	TGTGCTAGTGGCTCGAGCGGGGGGCTTACCGGGGAGCTGTTTTTT	CASGSSGGLTGELFF
TRBJ2-1	TRBV11-2	TRBD2	NA	TGTGCCAGCAGCCTGCTGACTAGCGGGAGAGGGGATGAGCAGTTCTTC	CASSLLTSGRGDEQFF
TRBJ2-1	TRBV9	TRBD2	NA	TGTGCCAGCAGCGTTTCCGGGACTAGCGGGTACAATGAGCAGTTCTTC	CASSVSGTSGYNEQFF
TRBJ1-1	TRBV6-5	NA	NA	TGTGCCAGCATGATAACCGGGGACACTGAAGCTTTCTTT	CASMITGDTEAFF
TRBJ2-5	TRBV5-1	TRBD2	NA	TGCGCCAGCAGCTTGGAAGCGGGAGTCACAGAGACCCAGTACTTC	CASSLEAGVTETQYF
TRBJ1-2	TRBV4-3	TRBD1	few	TGCGCCAGCAGCCAAGATAGCCACAGACAGGGTGGGGGCTACACCTTC	CASSQDSHRQGGGYTF
TRBJ2-4	TRBV6-1	NA	NA	TGTGCCAGCAGTGAAGCGCACAGGGATGGATACATTCAGTACTTC	CASSEAHRDGYIQYF
TRBJ1-1	TRBV6-6	NA	NA	TGTGCCAGCAGTTACGTTCAGGTCAGCACTGAAGCTTTCTTT	CASSYVQVSTEAFF
TRBJ1-1	TRBV6-5	NA	few	TGTGCCAGCAGCTCTATAATCCGGAACACTGAAGCTTTCTTT	CASSSIIRNTEAFF
TRBJ1-1	TRBV13	NA	NA	TGTGCCAGCAGCCCCAGGTTAATGAACACTGAAGCTTTCTTT	CASSPRLMNTEAFF
TRBJ1-5	TRBV7-9	NA	NA	TGTGCCAGCAGCTTAGAAAGGGGCCGAGGAGGCAATCAGCCCCAGCATTTT	CASSLERGRGGNQPQHF
TRBJ2-3	TRBV6-6	TRBD2	NA	TGTGCCAGCAGTAGGGGGACTAGCGGGAGTAGTGATACGCAGTATTTT	CASSRGTSGSSDTQYF
TRBJ1-1	TRBV2	TRBD1	once	TGTGCCAACAAGAAACAGGGGCAGACTGAAGCTTTCTTT	CANKKQGQTEAFF
TRBJ2-3	TRBV9	TRBD2	NA	TGTGCCAGCAGCGTAGCAGCGGGGGTCACAGATACGCAGTATTTT	CASSVAAGVTDTQYF
TRBJ2-3	TRBV5-1	TRBD1	once	TGCGCCAGCAGCCCCGGACAGGTAATCACAGATACGCAGTATTTT	CASSPGQVITDTQYF
TRBJ2-7	TRBV7-9	TRBD2	NA	TGTGCCAGCAGCTTAGCGACTAGCGGAAACTACGAGCAGTACTTC	CASSLATSGNYEQYF
TRBJ1-5	TRBV28	NA	few	TGTGCCAGCAGTTTAAGGACTTATTATCAGCCCCAGCATTTT	CASSLRTYYQPQHF
TRBJ2-4	TRBV28	TRBD2	NA	TGTGCCAGCAGTTTATATAGCGGGAGTACGTCCAAAAACATTCAGTACTTC	CASSLYSGSTSKNIQYF
TRBJ1-6	TRBV18	NA	NA	TGTGCCAGCTCACCAGCCGGGAATTCACCCCTCCACTTT	CASSPAGNSPLHF
TRBJ2-1	TRBV5-1	TRBD1	NA	TGCGCCAGCAGCGGGGGACAGGGGCCTTACAATGAGCAGTTCTTC	CASSGGQGPYNEQFF
TRBJ2-7	TRBV29-1	NA	NA	TGCAGCGTTGTGGCCGACGAGCAGTACTTC	CSVVADEQYF
TRBJ2-3	TRBV4-2	NA	NA	TGTGCCAGCAGCCAAAGTCCCGCCGGTCGCACAGATACGCAGTATTTT	CASSQSPAGRTDTQYF
TRBJ2-7	TRBV10-1	NA	few	TGCGCCAGCAGTGCGCTCCCCAGGGGAGGGGATTCCTACGAGCAGTACTTC	CASSALPRGGDSYEQYF
TRBJ1-2	TRBV19	TRBD1	NA	TGTGCCAGTACTAACCACCAGGGGGCTTATGGCTACACCTTC	CASTNHQGAYGYTF
TRBJ2-2	TRBV7-9	TRBD1	NA	TGTGCCAGCCTGACCTGGGACAGCAACACCGGGGAGCTGTTTTTT	CASLTWDSNTGELFF
TRBJ2-7	TRBV5-4	NA	NA	TGTGCCAGCAGCGACCACACAGGACAAGCCTACGAGCAGTACTTC	CASSDHTGQAYEQYF
TRBJ2-2	TRBV6-4	TRBD2	NA	TGTGCCAGCAGCCTCTTTGGCGGGAGTATCAACACCGGGGAGCTGTTTTTT	CASSLFGGSINTGELFF
TRBJ2-7	TRBV4-1	NA	NA	TGCGCCAGCAGCCAAGGGTTGCCCCGGTGGACACCTAACGAGCAGTACTTC	CASSQGLPRWTPNEQYF
TRBJ1-1	TRBV5-1	NA	NA	TGCGCCAGCAGCTTACAGGGCCCGAACACTGAAGCTTTCTTT	CASSLQGPNTEAFF
TRBJ1-3	TRBV18	NA	NA	TGTGCCAGCTCACCCCAGGGATCTGGAAACACCATATATTTT	CASSPQGSGNTIYF
TRBJ2-7	TRBV11-2	NA	NA	TGTGCCAGCAGCCCAGGGGCACTTTTTACCTACGAGCAGTACTTC	CASSPGALFTYEQYF
TRBJ2-3	TRBV19	NA	NA	TGTGCCAGTAGTATGGGAGACACAGATACGCAGTATTTT	CASSMGDTDTQYF
TRBJ2-7	TRBV18	NA	NA	TGTGCCAGCTCACCACCGGGAGCCGGCTACGAGCAGTACTTC	CASSPPGAGYEQYF
TRBJ1-1	TRBV10-3	NA	NA	TGTGCCACCACTGAGAGAAGTGGAGGTATTGGCACTGAAGCTTTCTTT	CATTERSGGIGTEAFF
TRBJ2-2	TRBV5-1	NA	NA	TGCGCCAGCACCCGGGATAACACCGGGGAGCTGTTTTTT	CASTRDNTGELFF
TRBJ1-4	TRBV7-9	NA	few	TGTGCCAGCAGCTTCCAGGGAGGGGATGAAAAACTGTTTTTT	CASSFQGGDEKLFF
TRBJ1-2	TRBV19	TRBD1	NA	TGTGCCAGTAGTAGGCCGGGACAGGGAGCAGCTAACTATGGCTACACCTTC	CASSRPGQGAANYGYTF
TRBJ2-5	TRBV7-9	TRBD2	NA	TGTGCCAGCAGCCTGGGACTAGCGGGAGAACGGGAGACCCAGTACTTC	CASSLGLAGERETQYF
TRBJ1-1	TRBV6-5	NA	few	TGTGCCAGCAGTTACGGGCGGAACACTGAAGCTTTCTTT	CASSYGRNTEAFF
TRBJ2-7	TRBV6-5	TRBD1	NA	TGTGCCAGCAGTTTGAGGGGGCCTACCTACGAGCAGTACTTC	CASSLRGPTYEQYF
TRBJ2-1	TRBV7-6	NA	few	TGTGCCAGCAGCCCACGACTGCAGAGCTCCTACAATGAGCAGTTCTTC	CASSPRLQSSYNEQFF
TRBJ2-4	TRBV2	NA	once	TGTGCCAGCAGTGACCTAACAGGGACCAAAAACATTCAGTACTTC	CASSDLTGTKNIQYF
TRBJ1-2	TRBV28	NA	NA	TGTGCCAGCAGCCTACCTCAGGTCAACTATGGCTACACCTTC	CASSLPQVNYGYTF
TRBJ1-1	TRBV5-1	NA	few	TGCGCCAGCAGCTTGGAAGGTTTGAGACAAGGCACTGAAGCTTTCTTT	CASSLEGLRQGTEAFF
TRBJ2-1	TRBV10-2	NA	NA	TGCGCCAGCGGAGGGGATGGTGAGCAGTTCTTC	CASGGDGEQFF
TRBJ2-3	TRBV9	TRBD2	NA	TGTGCCAGCAGCCCTACTAGCGGGGGGGCAAGTACGCAGTATTTT	CASSPTSGGASTQYF